The T cell receptor (beta chain) described here comes from a study of beta chain features in type 1 diabetes. Whole-study findings and limits: Type 1 diabetes patients had TCRB CDR3s that were shorter (moderately but significantly so) in all four CD4+ subsets.

This clone has a handful of counts. The target antigen is unknown. TCRB transcripts that were expressed got sequenced, as all of the isolated RNA had been reverse transcribed. The data were produced by immunoSEQ multiplex PCR, yet TCRdb's version contains in-frame clones alone and is incomplete. In the table there are 150,000 or so clones, about a tenth of which are singletons. The sequencing input was central memory CD4+ T cells from blood. The clonotype originates from a middle-aged woman in good health.

CDR3 amino acids: CASSRLSPLHF. For the CDR3, the DNA is TGTGCCAGCAGCCGACTTTCACCCCTCCACTTT. This chain connects TRBV7-9 to TRBJ1-6; D uncertain. Trimming shortened V by 5 bases and J by 9 bases, and 5 bases separated the two germline ends. This CDR3 comprises 11 residues. Per the germline V gene, CDR1 is SEHNR and CDR2 is FQNEAQ (reference sequence).